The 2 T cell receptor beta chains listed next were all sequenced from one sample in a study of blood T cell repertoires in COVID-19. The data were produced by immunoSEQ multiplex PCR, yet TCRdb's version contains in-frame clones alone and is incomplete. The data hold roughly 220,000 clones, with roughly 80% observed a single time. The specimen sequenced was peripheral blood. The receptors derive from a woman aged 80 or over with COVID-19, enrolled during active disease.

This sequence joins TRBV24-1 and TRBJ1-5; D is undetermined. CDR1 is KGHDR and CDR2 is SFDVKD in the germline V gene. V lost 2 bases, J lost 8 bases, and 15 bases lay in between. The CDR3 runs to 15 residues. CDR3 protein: CATSDSQTDSEPQHF. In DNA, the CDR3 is TGTGCCACCAGTGATTCTCAGACTGACTCAGAGCCCCAGCATTTT.

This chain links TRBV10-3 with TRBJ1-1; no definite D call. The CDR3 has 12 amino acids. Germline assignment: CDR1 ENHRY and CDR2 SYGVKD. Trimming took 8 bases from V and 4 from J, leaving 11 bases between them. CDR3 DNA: TGTGCCATCGGGTCGGGGTTCACTGAAGCTTTCTTT. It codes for CAIGSGFTEAFF.